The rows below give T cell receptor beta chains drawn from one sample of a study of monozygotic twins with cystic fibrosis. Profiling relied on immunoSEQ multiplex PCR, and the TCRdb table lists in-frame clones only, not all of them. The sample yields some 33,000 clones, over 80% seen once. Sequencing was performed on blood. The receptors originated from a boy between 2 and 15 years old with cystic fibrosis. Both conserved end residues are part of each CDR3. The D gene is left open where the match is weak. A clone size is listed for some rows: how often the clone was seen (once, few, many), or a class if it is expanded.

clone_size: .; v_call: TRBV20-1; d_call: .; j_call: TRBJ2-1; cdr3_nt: TGCAGTGCTTATCAGAATGAGCAGTTCTTC; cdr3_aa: CSAYQNEQFF
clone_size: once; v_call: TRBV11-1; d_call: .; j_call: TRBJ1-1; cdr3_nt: TGTGCCAGCAGCTTTGGCGACAGACCGATGAACACTGAAGCTTTCTTT; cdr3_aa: CASSFGDRPMNTEAFF
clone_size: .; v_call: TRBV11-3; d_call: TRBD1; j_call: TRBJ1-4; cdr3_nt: TGTGCCAGCAGCTTTTCACAGGGGGATGAAAAACTGTTTTTT; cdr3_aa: CASSFSQGDEKLFF
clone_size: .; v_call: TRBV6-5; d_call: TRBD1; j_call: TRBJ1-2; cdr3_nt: TGTGCCACCAGGGGGAGGGGAGTCGGTGGCTACACCTTC; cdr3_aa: CATRGRGVGGYTF
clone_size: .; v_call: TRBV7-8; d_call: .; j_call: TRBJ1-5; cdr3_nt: TGTGCCAGCACATCCGGGACCCAGCCCCAGCATTTT; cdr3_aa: CASTSGTQPQHF
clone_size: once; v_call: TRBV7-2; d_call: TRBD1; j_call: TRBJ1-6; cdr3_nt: TGTGCCAGCAGCAGTCAGGGGGTCTGGTATAATTCACCCCTCCACTTT; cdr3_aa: CASSSQGVWYNSPLHF
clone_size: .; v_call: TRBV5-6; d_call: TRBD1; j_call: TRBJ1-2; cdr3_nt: TGTGCCAGCAGCACCCCGGGACAGGGACAAGGCTACACCTTC; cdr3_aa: CASSTPGQGQGYTF
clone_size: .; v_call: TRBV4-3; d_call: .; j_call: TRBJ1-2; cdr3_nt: TGCGCCAGCAGCCAAGATAGGGGGGACCTTCTCTATGGCTACACCTTC; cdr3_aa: CASSQDRGDLLYGYTF
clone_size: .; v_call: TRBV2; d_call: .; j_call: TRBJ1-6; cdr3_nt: TGTGCCAGCAGTGAAGCGCTTGGGGATAGTCAAAGCTCCTATAATTCACCCCTCCACTTT; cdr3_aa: CASSEALGDSQSSYNSPLHF
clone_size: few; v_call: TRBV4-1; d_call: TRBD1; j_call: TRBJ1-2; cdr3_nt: TGCGCCAGCAGCCACGATCAATCCAGGGGGCCGGGCTATGGCTACACCTTC; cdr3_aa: CASSHDQSRGPGYGYTF
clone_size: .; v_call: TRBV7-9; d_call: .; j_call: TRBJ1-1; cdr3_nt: TGTGCCAGCAGCTACGTGGTGAGCACTGAAGCTTTCTTT; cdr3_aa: CASSYVVSTEAFF
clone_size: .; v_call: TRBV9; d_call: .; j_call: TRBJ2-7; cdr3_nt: TGTGCCAGCAGCGTAGACGAGGGATCCTACGAGCAGTACTTC; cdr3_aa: CASSVDEGSYEQYF
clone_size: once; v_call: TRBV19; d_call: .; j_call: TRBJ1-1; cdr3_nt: TGTGCCAGTAGTAGGAGCTTAAACACTGAAGCTTTCTTT; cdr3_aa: CASSRSLNTEAFF
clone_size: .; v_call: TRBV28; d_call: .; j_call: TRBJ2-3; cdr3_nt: TGTGCCAGCGGCCAGCGACCAGATACGCAGTATTTT; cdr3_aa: CASGQRPDTQYF
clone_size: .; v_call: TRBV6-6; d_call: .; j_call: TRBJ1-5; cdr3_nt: TGTGCCAGCAGTTACTCGTTCGAAAATCAGCCCCAGCATTTT; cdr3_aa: CASSYSFENQPQHF
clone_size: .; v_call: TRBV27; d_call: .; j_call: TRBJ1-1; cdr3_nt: TGTGCCAGCAGTTTAAGGATCTACAGGGCGAGAACTGAAGCTTTCTTT; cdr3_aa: CASSLRIYRARTEAFF
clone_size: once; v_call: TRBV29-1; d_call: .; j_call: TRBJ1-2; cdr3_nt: TGCAGCGTTGCTTCCTCCCCACGGGGCCCTTACTATGGCTACACCTTC; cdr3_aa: CSVASSPRGPYYGYTF
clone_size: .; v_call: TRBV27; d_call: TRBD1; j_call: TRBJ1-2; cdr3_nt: TGTGCCAGCAGTTTAGGCCCGCGGACAGGGGGCGCCTTCACCTTC; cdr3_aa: CASSLGPRTGGAFTF
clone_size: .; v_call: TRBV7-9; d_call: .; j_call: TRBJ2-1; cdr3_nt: TGTGCCAGCAGCTCCGGTAGCTCCTACAATGAGCAGTTCTTC; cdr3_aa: CASSSGSSYNEQFF
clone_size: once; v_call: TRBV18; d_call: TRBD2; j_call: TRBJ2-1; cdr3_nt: TGTGCCAGCTCACCACCCTTCGGGCGGGGGGCCTACAATGAGCAGTTCTTC; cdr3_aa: CASSPPFGRGAYNEQFF
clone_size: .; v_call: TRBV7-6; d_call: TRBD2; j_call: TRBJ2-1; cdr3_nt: TGTGCCAGCAGCTTATTCATCCAGCGGGGGGGCCTTAACAATGAGCAGTTCTTC; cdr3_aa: CASSLFIQRGGLNNEQFF
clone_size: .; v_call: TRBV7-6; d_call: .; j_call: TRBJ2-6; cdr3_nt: TGTGCCAGCAGCTTAGAGGCCCCGGGACATTTCTCTGGGGCCAACGTCCTGACTTTC; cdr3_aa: CASSLEAPGHFSGANVLTF